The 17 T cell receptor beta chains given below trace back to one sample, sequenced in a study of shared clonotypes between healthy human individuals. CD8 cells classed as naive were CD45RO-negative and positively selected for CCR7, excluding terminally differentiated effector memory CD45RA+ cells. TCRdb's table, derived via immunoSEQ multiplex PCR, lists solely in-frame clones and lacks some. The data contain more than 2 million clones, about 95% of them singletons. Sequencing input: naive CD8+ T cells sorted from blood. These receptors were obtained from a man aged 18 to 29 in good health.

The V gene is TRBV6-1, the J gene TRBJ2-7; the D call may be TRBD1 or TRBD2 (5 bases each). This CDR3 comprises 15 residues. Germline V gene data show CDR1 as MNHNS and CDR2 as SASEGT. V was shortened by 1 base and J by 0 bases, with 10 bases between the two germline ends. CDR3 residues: CASSEGGLPSYEQYF. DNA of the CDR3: TGTGCCAGCAGTGAAGGGGGGTTGCCCTCCTACGAGCAGTACTTC.

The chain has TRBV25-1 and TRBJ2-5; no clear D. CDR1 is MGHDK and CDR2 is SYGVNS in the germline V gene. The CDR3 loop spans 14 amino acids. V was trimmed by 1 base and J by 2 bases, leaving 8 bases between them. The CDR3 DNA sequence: TGTGCCAGCAGTGAATTTGACGGTCAAGAGACCCAGTACTTC. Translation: CASSEFDGQETQYF.

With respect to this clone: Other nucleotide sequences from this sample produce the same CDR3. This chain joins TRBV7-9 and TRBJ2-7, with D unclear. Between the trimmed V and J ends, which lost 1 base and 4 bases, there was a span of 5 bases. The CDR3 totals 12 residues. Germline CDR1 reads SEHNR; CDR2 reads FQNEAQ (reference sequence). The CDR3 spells CASSLGSYEQYF. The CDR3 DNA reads TGTGCCAGCAGCTTAGGCTCTTACGAGCAGTACTTC.

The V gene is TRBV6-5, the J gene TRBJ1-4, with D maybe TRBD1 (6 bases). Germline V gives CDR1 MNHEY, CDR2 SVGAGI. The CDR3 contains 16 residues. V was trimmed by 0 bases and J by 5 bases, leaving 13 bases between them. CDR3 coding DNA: TGTGCCAGCAGTTACTCCCGGACAGTTTTAAATGAAAAACTGTTTTTT. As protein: CASSYSRTVLNEKLFF.

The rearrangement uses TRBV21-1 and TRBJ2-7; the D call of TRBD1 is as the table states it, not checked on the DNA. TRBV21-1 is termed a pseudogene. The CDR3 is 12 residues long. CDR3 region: CASPSGGYEQYF. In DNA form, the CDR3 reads TGTGCCAGCCCCTCAGGGGGCTACGAGCAGTACTTC.

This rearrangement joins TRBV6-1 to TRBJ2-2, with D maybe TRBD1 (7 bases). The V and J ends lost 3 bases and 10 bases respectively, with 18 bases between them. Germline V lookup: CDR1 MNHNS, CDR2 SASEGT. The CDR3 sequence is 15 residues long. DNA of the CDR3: TGTGCCAGCAGTGATGGGACAGCCGGGGGAACGGAGCTGTTTTTT. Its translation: CASSDGTAGGTELFF.

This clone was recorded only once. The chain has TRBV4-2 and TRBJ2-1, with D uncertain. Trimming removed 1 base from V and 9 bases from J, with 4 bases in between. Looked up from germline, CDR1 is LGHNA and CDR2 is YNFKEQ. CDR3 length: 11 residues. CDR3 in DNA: TGTGCCAGCAGCCAAGGCCTTGAGCAGTTCTTC. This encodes CASSQGLEQFF.

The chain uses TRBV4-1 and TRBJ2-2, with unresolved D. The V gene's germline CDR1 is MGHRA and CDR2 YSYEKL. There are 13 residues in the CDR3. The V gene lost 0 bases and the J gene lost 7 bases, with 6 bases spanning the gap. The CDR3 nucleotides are TGCGCCAGCAGCCAAGATCTGAGCGGGGAGCTGTTTTTT. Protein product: CASSQDLSGELFF.

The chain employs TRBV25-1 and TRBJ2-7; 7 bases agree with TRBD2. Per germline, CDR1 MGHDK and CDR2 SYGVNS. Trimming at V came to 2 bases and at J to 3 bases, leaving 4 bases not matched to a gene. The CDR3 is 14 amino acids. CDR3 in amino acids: CASSEGGELYEQYF. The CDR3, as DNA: TGTGCCAGCAGTGAAGGGGGGGAACTCTACGAGCAGTACTTC.

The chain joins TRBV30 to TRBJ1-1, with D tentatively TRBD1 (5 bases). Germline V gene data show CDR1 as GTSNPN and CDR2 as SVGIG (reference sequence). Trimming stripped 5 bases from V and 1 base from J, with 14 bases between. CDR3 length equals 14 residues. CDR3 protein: CAWSWGSWNTEAFF. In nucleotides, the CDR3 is TGTGCCTGGTCCTGGGGCTCCTGGAACACTGAAGCTTTCTTT.

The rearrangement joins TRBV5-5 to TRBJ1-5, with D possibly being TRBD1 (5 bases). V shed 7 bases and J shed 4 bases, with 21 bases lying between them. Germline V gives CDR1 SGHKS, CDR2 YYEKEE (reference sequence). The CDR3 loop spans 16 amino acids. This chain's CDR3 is CASRGQGAGINQPQHF. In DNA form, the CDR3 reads TGTGCCAGCCGCGGTCAAGGGGCAGGGATAAATCAGCCCCAGCATTTT.

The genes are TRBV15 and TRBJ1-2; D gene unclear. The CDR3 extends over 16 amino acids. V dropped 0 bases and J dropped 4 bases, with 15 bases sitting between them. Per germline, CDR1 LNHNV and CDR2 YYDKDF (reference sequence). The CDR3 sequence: CATSRDLAQVPYGYTF. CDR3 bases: TGTGCCACCAGCAGAGATTTGGCCCAAGTACCCTATGGCTACACCTTC.

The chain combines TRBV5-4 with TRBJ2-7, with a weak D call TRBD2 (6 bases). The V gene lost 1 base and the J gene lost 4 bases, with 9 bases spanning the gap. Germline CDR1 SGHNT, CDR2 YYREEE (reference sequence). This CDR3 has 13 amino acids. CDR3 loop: CASSLFGGYEQYF. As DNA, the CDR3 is TGTGCCAGCAGCTTGTTCGGGGGTTACGAGCAGTACTTC.

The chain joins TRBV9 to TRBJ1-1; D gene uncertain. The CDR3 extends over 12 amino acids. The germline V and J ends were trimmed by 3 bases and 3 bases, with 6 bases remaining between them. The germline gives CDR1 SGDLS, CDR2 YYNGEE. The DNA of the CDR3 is TGTGCCAGCAGCGCAGATGACACTGAAGCTTTCTTT. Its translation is CASSADDTEAFF.

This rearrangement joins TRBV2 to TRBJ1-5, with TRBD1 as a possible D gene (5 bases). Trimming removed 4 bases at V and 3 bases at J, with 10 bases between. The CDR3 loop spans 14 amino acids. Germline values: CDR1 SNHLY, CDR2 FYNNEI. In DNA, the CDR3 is TGTGCCAGCAGTGTGCAGGGCTCCAATCAGCCCCAGCATTTT. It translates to CASSVQGSNQPQHF.

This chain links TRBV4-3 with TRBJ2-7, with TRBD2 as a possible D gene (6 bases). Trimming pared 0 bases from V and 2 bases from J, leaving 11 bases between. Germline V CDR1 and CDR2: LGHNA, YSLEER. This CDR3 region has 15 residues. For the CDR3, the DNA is TGCGCCAGCAGCCAAGATCCGGGACTTCCCTACGAGCAGTACTTC. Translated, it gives CASSQDPGLPYEQYF.

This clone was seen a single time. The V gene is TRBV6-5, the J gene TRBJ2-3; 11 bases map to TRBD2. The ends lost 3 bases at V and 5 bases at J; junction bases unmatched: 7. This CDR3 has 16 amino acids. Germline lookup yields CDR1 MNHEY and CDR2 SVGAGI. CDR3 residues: CASSYTTSGEEDTQYF. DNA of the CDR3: TGTGCCAGCAGTTATACGACTAGCGGGGAGGAAGATACGCAGTATTTT.